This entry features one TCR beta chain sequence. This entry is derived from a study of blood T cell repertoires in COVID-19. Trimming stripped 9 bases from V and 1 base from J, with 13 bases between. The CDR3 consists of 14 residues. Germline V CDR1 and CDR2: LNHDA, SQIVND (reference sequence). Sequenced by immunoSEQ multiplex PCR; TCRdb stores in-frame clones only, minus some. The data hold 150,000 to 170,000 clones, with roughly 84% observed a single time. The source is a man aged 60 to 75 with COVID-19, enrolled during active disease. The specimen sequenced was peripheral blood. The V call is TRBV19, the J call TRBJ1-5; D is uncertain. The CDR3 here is CASQMGGSNQPQHF. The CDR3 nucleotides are TGTGCCAGCCAGATGGGAGGAAGCAATCAGCCCCAGCATTTT. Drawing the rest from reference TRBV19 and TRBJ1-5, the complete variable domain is DGGITQSPKYLFRKEGQNVTLSCEQNLNHDAMYWYRQDPGQGLRLIYYSQIVNDFQKGDIAEGYSVSREKKESFPLTVTSAQKNPTAFYLCASQMGGSNQPQHFGDGTRLSIL.